The rows below give T cell receptor beta chains drawn from one sample of a study of shared clonotypes between healthy human individuals. Sequencing used immunoSEQ multiplex PCR; TCRdb keeps in-frame clones, though not all of them. Of fewer than 1.8 million clones in the sample, 97% to 99% were seen once. Sequenced sample: naive CD4+ T cells sorted from blood. These receptors came from a man in his thirties or forties in good health. Both conserved end residues are part of each CDR3. A D gene is named only where the DNA matches it firmly. Only part of the rows carry a size: once, few, many, or a class if the clone is expanded.

TRBV7-9	-	-	TRBJ1-2	TGTGCCAGCAGCAAAGAGGCCAGGAGCGGTGGCTACACCTTC	CASSKEARSGGYTF
TRBV5-1	-	-	TRBJ1-4	TGCGCCAGCAGCCGTTGGCAGAATAGTGAAAAACTGTTTTTT	CASSRWQNSEKLFF
TRBV4-1	-	-	TRBJ2-5	TGCGCCAGCAGCCTAGGGCAGGGAGAGACCCAGTACTTC	CASSLGQGETQYF
TRBV29-1	-	-	TRBJ1-4	TGCAGCGTGATGGACGGCAATGAAAAACTGTTTTTT	CSVMDGNEKLFF
TRBV11-2	-	once	TRBJ2-7	TGTGCCAGCAGCCGGGGCAGGGCTGGCGAGCAGTACTTC	CASSRGRAGEQYF
TRBV19	-	-	TRBJ2-2	TGTGCCTGCCATGGGGGGCGTTTAGTGAGCGGGGAGCTGTTTTTT	CACHGGRLVSGELFF
TRBV9	TRBD2	-	TRBJ2-1	TGTGCCAGCAGCGTAAGACTAGCGGGGTACAATGAGCAGTTCTTC	CASSVRLAGYNEQFF
TRBV7-9	-	-	TRBJ2-7	TGTGCCAGCAGCTTTGGATCCTACGAGCAGTACTTC	CASSFGSYEQYF
TRBV5-1	TRBD1	once	TRBJ2-5	TGCGCCAGCAGCAATTCCGGGACAGGGGCCCCGTACCAAGAGACCCAGTACTTC	CASSNSGTGAPYQETQYF
TRBV2	TRBD1	-	TRBJ2-7	TGTGCCAGTTTCCCGGGACAGGGGGCGCGTGAGCAGTACTTC	CASFPGQGAREQYF
TRBV10-3	TRBD1	-	TRBJ2-6	TGTGCCATCAGTACAGGGGATGCTGGGGCCAACGTCCTGACTTTC	CAISTGDAGANVLTF
TRBV18	TRBD1	-	TRBJ2-7	TGTGCCAGCTCACCGGGACAGGGGGAATTACTGGAGCAGTACTTC	CASSPGQGELLEQYF
TRBV19	-	-	TRBJ1-5	TGTGCCAGTAGTACCTCACCACAGGGATGGGTCCAGCCCCAGCATTTT	CASSTSPQGWVQPQHF
TRBV7-2	TRBD2	-	TRBJ2-3	TGTGCCAGCGCCCGACTAGCGAGCTTGACAGATACGCAGTATTTT	CASARLASLTDTQYF
TRBV7-2	TRBD2	-	TRBJ2-1	TGTGCCAGCAGTCTGCTAGCGGGAGGGTACAATGAGCAGTTCTTC	CASSLLAGGYNEQFF
TRBV7-9	-	-	TRBJ1-5	TGTGCCAGCAGCTTAGGCGACAGGCCGGGGAGCAATCAGCCCCAGCATTTT	CASSLGDRPGSNQPQHF
TRBV28	-	-	TRBJ1-5	TGTGCCAGCAGTTTATTTCAGGGGAACGGGAATCAGCCCCAGCATTTT	CASSLFQGNGNQPQHF
TRBV5-6	-	-	TRBJ2-1	TGTGCCAGCAGCTTGACCGGGGGTAACGCCTACAATGAGCAGTTCTTC	CASSLTGGNAYNEQFF
TRBV11-2	-	-	TRBJ2-3	TGTGCCAGCAGCTTAGGTCCGAGCACAGATACGCAGTATTTT	CASSLGPSTDTQYF
TRBV2	-	-	TRBJ2-3	TGTGCCAGTTTAAGGGGGCGGGAGAACGATACGCAGTATTTT	CASLRGRENDTQYF
TRBV28	-	-	TRBJ1-5	TGTGCCAGCAGTTTACCTAGAGTGGGGAATCAGCCCCAGCATTTT	CASSLPRVGNQPQHF
TRBV4-3	-	-	TRBJ1-2	TGCGCCAGCAGCCAAGGGTTTGACAGCCCCTATGGCTACACCTTC	CASSQGFDSPYGYTF
TRBV18	-	once	TRBJ1-1	TGTGCCAGCTCACGCCAGGGACTCACTGAAGCTTTCTTT	CASSRQGLTEAFF
TRBV10-3	TRBD2	-	TRBJ2-3	TGTGCCATCAGTGCCCACGGACTAGCGGACCCCACAGATACGCAGTATTTT	CAISAHGLADPTDTQYF
TRBV5-4	-	once	TRBJ2-7	TGTGCCAGCAGCTTGCCCGGGACTGTGGGTTACGAGCAGTACTTC	CASSLPGTVGYEQYF
TRBV18	TRBD2	-	TRBJ2-7	TGTGCCAGCTCACCTGATGGACTAGCGGGCCCCTACGAGCAGTACTTC	CASSPDGLAGPYEQYF
TRBV11-2	TRBD2	once	TRBJ2-7	TGTGCCAGCAGCTTAGGGCTAGCGGGAGCCTACGAGCAGTACTTC	CASSLGLAGAYEQYF